The source of this TCR beta chain is a study of blood T cells in healthy people across ages. Background on the study: Using template switching, researchers captured about one barcoded beta molecule for each two T cells.

Primed by a sample-barcoded 5' primer and a J-beta primer mix, a second PCR proceeded for 7 to 11 cycles. Using its own MiXCR run on the 5' RACE reads, TCRdb lists one record per CDR3 protein. The table records roughly 1.7 million distinct CDR3 sequences, almost 35% of them present only once. They isolated at least 7 million PBMCs from each sample. V shed 0 bases and J 1 base; nucleotides not matched to a gene: 5. The germline V gene encodes CDR1 SGHTA and CDR2 FQGNSA. There are 17 residues in the CDR3. Sequencing was carried out using blood. The receptor was isolated from a woman in her twenties or thirties in good health. The J gene is TRBJ1-5, the V gene TRBV7-2; TRBD1 matches 8 bases. In nucleotides, the CDR3 is TGTGCCAGCAGCTTAGCGTCAGGGGGCTGGAGCAATCAGCCCCAGCATTTT. Residues: CASSLASGGWSNQPQHF.